Shown below are 23 T cell receptor beta chains from a single sample sequenced in a study of CD8 T cells in Susac syndrome. It was with random hexamers that roughly 0.45 to 1 ug RNA was reverse transcribed. TCRdb redid the calling of the immunoSEQ multiplex PCR reads with MiXCR, one entry per CDR3 protein. The table lists under 200,000 distinct CDR3 sequences, about 91% of them singletons. Sequencing was done on a sample of CD4+ T cells from PBMCs. Receptors were obtained from a human donor with Susac syndrome.

V and J are TRBV7-9 and TRBJ1-4; 8 positions agree with TRBD1. CDR3 length: 15 residues. The junction had 4 bases not matched to a gene; V was cut back by 7 bases and J by 0 bases. CDR1 is SEHNR, CDR2 FQNEAQ, per germline (reference sequence). The CDR3 sequence is CASTLGQATNEKLFF. DNA of the CDR3: TGTGCCAGCACCCTGGGACAGGCAACTAATGAAAAACTGTTTTTT.

V is TRBV20-1 and J is TRBJ2-5; the match to TRBD2 covers 10 bases. After removal of 1 base from V and 5 bases from J, the junction contained 10 bases not matched to a gene. This CDR3 has 16 amino acids. Germline V CDR1 and CDR2: DFQATT, SNEGSKA (reference sequence). CDR3 in DNA: TGCAGTGCTAGAGGTGTAGCTAGCGGGAGTGAGGAGACCCAGTACTTC. This codes for CSARGVASGSEETQYF.

The V call is TRBV19, the J call TRBJ2-2; D call uncertain. The germline V gene has CDR1 LNHDA and CDR2 SQIVND (reference sequence). Trimming removed 1 base at V and 2 bases at J, with 5 bases between. The CDR3 sequence is 14 residues long. For the CDR3, the DNA is TGTGCCAGTAGTATAGCGATAAACACCGGGGAGCTGTTTTTT. This codes for CASSIAINTGELFF.

The gene calls are TRBV7-3 and TRBJ1-2; 7 nucleotides align to TRBD1. J was trimmed by 6 bases and V by 2 bases; bases with no gene match: 3. Looked up from germline, CDR1 is SGHTA and CDR2 is FQGTGA. The CDR3 loop spans 13 amino acids. The CDR3 region is CASSLSGTDGYTF. CDR3 nucleotide sequence: TGTGCCAGCAGCTTATCCGGGACAGATGGCTACACCTTC.

The rearrangement links TRBV2 to TRBJ2-5, with TRBD2 identical over 14 bases. CDR3 length: 16 amino acids. Germline CDR1 reads SNHLY; CDR2 reads FYNNEI. J lost 2 bases, V lost 6 bases, and 5 bases had no gene match. CDR3: CASRVGLAGGQETQYF. DNA for the CDR3: TGTGCCAGCAGAGTAGGACTAGCGGGAGGTCAAGAGACCCAGTACTTC.

The chain recombines TRBV5-6 with TRBJ1-2, with no clear D. Trimming pared 6 bases from V and 0 bases from J, leaving 6 bases between. The V gene's germline CDR1 is SGHDT and CDR2 YYEEEE. This CDR3 spans 12 amino acids. CDR3 protein: CASTRTNYGYTF. In nucleotides, the CDR3 is TGTGCCAGCACGCGAACTAACTATGGCTACACCTTC. The entire variable domain, with the rest obtained from reference TRBV5-6 and TRBJ1-2, is as follows: DAGVTQSPTHLIKTRGQQVTLRCSPKSGHDTVSWYQQALGQGPQFIFQYYEEEERQRGNFPDRFSGHQFPNYSSELNVNALLLGDSALYLCASTRTNYGYTFGSGTRLTVV.

V is TRBV7-8 and J is TRBJ2-1; 15 bases are shared with TRBD2. Germline trimming cut 5 bases from V and 7 bases from J; bases unmatched to any gene: 6. The germline V gene has CDR1 SGHVS and CDR2 FQNEAQ. There are 16 residues in the CDR3. This chain's CDR3 is CASSPGLAGGLNEQFF. CDR3 DNA sequence: TGTGCCAGCAGCCCCGGACTAGCGGGGGGGTTAAATGAGCAGTTCTTC.

The rearrangement links TRBV10-3 to TRBJ2-5; the match to TRBD1 covers 8 bases. The CDR3 contains 17 residues. Unmatched junction bases numbered 9, after V lost 2 bases and J lost 1 base. Germline V CDR1 and CDR2: ENHRY, SYGVKD. CDR3 coding DNA: TGTGCCATCAGTGAGGGCTCTCAGGGGGCTCTCCAAGAGACCCAGTACTTC. Protein: CAISEGSQGALQETQYF.

V and J are TRBV5-1 and TRBJ1-3; possible D gene TRBD1, 6 bases. V dropped 0 bases and J dropped 4 bases, with 11 bases sitting between them. Germline CDR1 and CDR2: SGHRS and YFSETQ. This CDR3 contains 15 residues. CDR3 in amino acids: CASSLDGGGGNTIYF. For the CDR3, the DNA is TGCGCCAGCAGCTTGGATGGGGGCGGCGGAAACACCATATATTTT. The full variable domain, completed using reference TRBV5-1 and TRBJ1-3, is KAGVTQTPRYLIKTRGQQVTLSCSPISGHRSVSWYQQTPGQGLQFLFEYFSETQRNKGNFPGRFSGRQFSNSRSEMNVSTLELGDSALYLCASSLDGGGGNTIYFGEGSWLTVV.

The V gene is TRBV29-1, the J gene TRBJ1-1; D ambiguous. Per the germline V gene, CDR1 is SQVTM and CDR2 is ANQGSEA. The CDR3 is 12 residues long. With 6 bases removed from V and 0 bases from J, the gap between germline ends came to 8 bases. CDR3 sequence: CSVSSMNTEAFF. The DNA of the CDR3 is TGCAGCGTATCCTCAATGAACACTGAAGCTTTCTTT.

The J gene is TRBJ2-1, the V gene TRBV30, with 13 bases that match TRBD2. Trimming at V came to 0 bases and at J to 7 bases, leaving 3 bases not matched to a gene. The CDR3 length is 15 residues. Germline CDR1 reads GTSNPN; CDR2 reads SVGIG (reference sequence). The CDR3 spells CAWSVRLAGGNEQFF. The CDR3 nucleotides are TGTGCCTGGAGTGTCAGACTAGCGGGGGGAAATGAGCAGTTCTTC. Full variable domain (missing parts from reference TRBV30 and TRBJ2-1): SQTIHQWPATLVQPVGSPLSLECTVEGTSNPNLYWYRQAAGRGLQLLFYSVGIGQISSEVPQNLSASRPQDRQFILSSKKLLLSDSGFYLCAWSVRLAGGNEQFFGPGTRLTVL.

The CDR3 sequence is CACRARGGDNEQFF. In nucleotides, the CDR3 is TGTGCCTGTCGCGCACGGGGGGGCGACAATGAGCAGTTCTTC. The chain uses TRBV30 and TRBJ2-1, with 8 bases identical to TRBD2. There are 14 residues in the CDR3. Per germline, CDR1 GTSNPN and CDR2 SVGIG (reference sequence). After removal of 6 bases from V and 5 bases from J, the junction contained 9 bases not matched to a gene.

This clonotype came up a few times. The chain joins TRBV5-1 to TRBJ2-7; D gene ambiguous. The germline gives CDR1 SGHRS, CDR2 YFSETQ. The CDR3 is 13 residues long. The ends were cut back, 4 bases at V and 0 bases at J, with 8 bases in the middle. The CDR3 here is CASSPSSSYEQYF. In DNA form, the CDR3 reads TGCGCCAGCAGCCCTTCGAGCTCCTACGAGCAGTACTTC.

The V gene is TRBV28, the J gene TRBJ2-1; D might be TRBD1 (6 bases). Germline V CDR1 and CDR2: MDHEN, SYDVKM. V dropped 6 bases and J dropped 6 bases, with 12 bases sitting between them. This CDR3 comprises 13 residues. The CDR3 loop reads CASRFRGINEQFF. In DNA, the CDR3 is TGTGCCAGCAGGTTCAGGGGTATCAATGAGCAGTTCTTC. The full variable domain, its missing parts supplied by reference TRBV28 and TRBJ2-1, is DVKVTQSSRYLVKRTGEKVFLECVQDMDHENMFWYRQDPGLGLRLIYFSYDVKMKEKGDIPEGYSVSREKKERFSLILESASTNQTSMYLCASRFRGINEQFFGPGTRLTVL.

The rearrangement uses TRBV12-3 or TRBV12-4 and TRBJ1-1; D might be TRBD1 (5 bases). V was trimmed by 3 bases and J by 0 bases, leaving 8 bases between them. This CDR3 contains 14 residues. The CDR3 region is CASSLGRMNTEAFF. As DNA, the CDR3 is TGTGCCAGCAGTTTGGGACGGATGAACACTGAAGCTTTCTTT.

The chain carries TRBV24-1 and TRBJ2-1; maybe TRBD2 (6 bases). This CDR3 spans 16 amino acids. Germline V gene sequence: CDR1 KGHDR, CDR2 SFDVKD. The ends were cut back, 2 bases at V and 2 bases at J, with 12 bases in the middle. The CDR3 region has the DNA TGTGCCACCAGTGATTATAGCGGTTCCGCCTACAATGAGCAGTTCTTC. Residues: CATSDYSGSAYNEQFF.

For the CDR3, the DNA is TGTGCCAGCAGTTTATCGGGGGGGCCGGCCGGGGAGCTGTTTTTT. This gives the protein CASSLSGGPAGELFF. The V gene is TRBV12-3 or TRBV12-4, the J gene TRBJ2-2, with TRBD2 matching over 8 bases. V shed 2 bases, J shed 6 bases, and the junction held 5 bases outside the gene matches. This CDR3 is built from 15 residues.

This rearrangement joins TRBV6-2 or TRBV6-3 to TRBJ2-3; D is uncertain. CDR1 is MNHEY and CDR2 is SVGEGT in the germline V gene. The CDR3 has 13 amino acids. Trimming took off 5 bases at V and 0 bases at J, with 6 bases between the two ends. The CDR3 loop reads CASSESSTDTQYF. The CDR3 DNA reads TGTGCCAGCAGTGAGAGCAGCACAGATACGCAGTATTTT.

The V and J genes are TRBV19 and TRBJ2-5; 7 bases line up with TRBD1. The CDR3 covers 16 residues. CDR1 LNHDA and CDR2 SQIVND come from the germline V gene (reference sequence). Trimming took 5 bases from V and 2 from J; bases not matched to a gene: 11. The CDR3 loop is CASSAWGQSYQETQYF. The CDR3 nucleotides read TGTGCCAGTAGTGCCTGGGGACAGAGTTATCAAGAGACCCAGTACTTC.

The rearrangement links TRBV20-1 to TRBJ2-5, with 9 bases aligning to TRBD2. Trimming cost V 6 bases and J 5 bases; bases outside gene matches: 7. CDR1 is DFQATT, CDR2 SNEGSKA, per germline (reference sequence). The CDR3 length is 13 residues. The CDR3 is CSATRAGGETQYF. CDR3 nucleotides: TGCAGTGCCACCCGAGCGGGAGGTGAGACCCAGTACTTC.

The chain couples TRBV18 to TRBJ1-1, with 7 bases aligning to TRBD1. V dropped 3 bases and J dropped 2; count of bases not matched to a gene: 6. This CDR3 spans 15 amino acids. The germline V gene has CDR1 KGHSH and CDR2 LQKENI. The CDR3 bases are TGTGCCAGCTCACCTAGGGACAGCTCAAACACTGAAGCTTTCTTT. It is translated as CASSPRDSSNTEAFF.

The rearrangement uses TRBV5-1 and TRBJ2-5, with 8 bases matching TRBD2. The J segment lost 5 bases and the V segment lost 3 bases, leaving 24 bases of the junction unmatched. Germline lookup yields CDR1 SGHRS and CDR2 YFSETQ. This CDR3 has 20 residues. CDR3 nucleotides: TGCGCCAGCAGCTCAGGACTAGCCAACGGGAGAGGTCGTTCGGCGGAGACCCAGTACTTC. Protein sequence: CASSSGLANGRGRSAETQYF. The full variable domain, with the rest looked up from reference TRBV5-1 and TRBJ2-5, is KAGVTQTPRYLIKTRGQQVTLSCSPISGHRSVSWYQQTPGQGLQFLFEYFSETQRNKGNFPGRFSGRQFSNSRSEMNVSTLELGDSALYLCASSSGLANGRGRSAETQYFGPGTRLLVL.

The chain recombines TRBV19 with TRBJ2-7; 10 nucleotides line up with TRBD2. There are 14 residues in the CDR3. V was pared by 6 bases and J by 3 bases, with 5 bases of the junction left unmatched. CDR1 and CDR2 (germline): LNHDA, SQIVND (reference sequence). CDR3 nucleotide sequence: TGTGCCAGTAGGGTAGCGGGAGGACACTACGAGCAGTACTTC. Its protein product is CASRVAGGHYEQYF.